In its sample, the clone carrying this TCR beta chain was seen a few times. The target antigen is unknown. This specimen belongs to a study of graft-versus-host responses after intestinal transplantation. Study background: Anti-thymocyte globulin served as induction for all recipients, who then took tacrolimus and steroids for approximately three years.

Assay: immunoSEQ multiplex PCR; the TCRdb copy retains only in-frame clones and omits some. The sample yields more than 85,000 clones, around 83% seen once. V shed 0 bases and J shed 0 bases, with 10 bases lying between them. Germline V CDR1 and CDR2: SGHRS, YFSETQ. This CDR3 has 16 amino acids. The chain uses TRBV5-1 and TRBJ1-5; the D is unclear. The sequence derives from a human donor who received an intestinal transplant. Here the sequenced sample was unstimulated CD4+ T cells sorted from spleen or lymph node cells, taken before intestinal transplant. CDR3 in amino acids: CASSLDGFPSNQPQHF. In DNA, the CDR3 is TGCGCCAGCAGCTTGGACGGGTTCCCTAGCAATCAGCCCCAGCATTTT.